This entry is about one TCR beta chain. Its cognate antigen is unknown. Germline V gene lookup returns CDR1 MNHEY and CDR2 SMNVEV (reference sequence). The CDR3 extends over 15 amino acids. Trimming stripped 5 bases from V and 8 bases from J, with 18 bases between. The record originates from a study of OX40 agonist ivuxolimab in advanced cancers. Study-wide background: At 0.01 to 10 mg/kg, ivuxolimab was administered intravenously to patients every 2 weeks. Participants, around 80% male, averaged roughly 60 years of age, ranging from roughly 23 to 90. Dose-escalation patients' cancers were hepatocellular carcinoma, melanoma, renal cell or head and neck cancer.

General study points: Clonal expansion was seen in CD4+ and CD8+ blood T cells by week 6 at 0.1 to 3.0 mg/kg.

Sequencing was performed with immunoSEQ multiplex PCR; in TCRdb, only in-frame clones are kept and a portion is missing. The sample gives tens of thousands of clones, roughly 84% of which show up once; 0.32% is in the top ten. V and J are TRBV27 and TRBJ1-4, with D uncertain. The source is an adult with an advanced solid tumor such as melanoma, head and neck, liver or kidney cancer. Specimen: CD4+ or CD8+ T cells sorted from blood, collected in a trial of the OX40 agonist ivuxolimab. The CDR3 nucleotides are TGTGCCAGCAGTCCATCGGCCGCGGCTAGGGAAAAACTGTTTTTT. It specifies CASSPSAAAREKLFF.